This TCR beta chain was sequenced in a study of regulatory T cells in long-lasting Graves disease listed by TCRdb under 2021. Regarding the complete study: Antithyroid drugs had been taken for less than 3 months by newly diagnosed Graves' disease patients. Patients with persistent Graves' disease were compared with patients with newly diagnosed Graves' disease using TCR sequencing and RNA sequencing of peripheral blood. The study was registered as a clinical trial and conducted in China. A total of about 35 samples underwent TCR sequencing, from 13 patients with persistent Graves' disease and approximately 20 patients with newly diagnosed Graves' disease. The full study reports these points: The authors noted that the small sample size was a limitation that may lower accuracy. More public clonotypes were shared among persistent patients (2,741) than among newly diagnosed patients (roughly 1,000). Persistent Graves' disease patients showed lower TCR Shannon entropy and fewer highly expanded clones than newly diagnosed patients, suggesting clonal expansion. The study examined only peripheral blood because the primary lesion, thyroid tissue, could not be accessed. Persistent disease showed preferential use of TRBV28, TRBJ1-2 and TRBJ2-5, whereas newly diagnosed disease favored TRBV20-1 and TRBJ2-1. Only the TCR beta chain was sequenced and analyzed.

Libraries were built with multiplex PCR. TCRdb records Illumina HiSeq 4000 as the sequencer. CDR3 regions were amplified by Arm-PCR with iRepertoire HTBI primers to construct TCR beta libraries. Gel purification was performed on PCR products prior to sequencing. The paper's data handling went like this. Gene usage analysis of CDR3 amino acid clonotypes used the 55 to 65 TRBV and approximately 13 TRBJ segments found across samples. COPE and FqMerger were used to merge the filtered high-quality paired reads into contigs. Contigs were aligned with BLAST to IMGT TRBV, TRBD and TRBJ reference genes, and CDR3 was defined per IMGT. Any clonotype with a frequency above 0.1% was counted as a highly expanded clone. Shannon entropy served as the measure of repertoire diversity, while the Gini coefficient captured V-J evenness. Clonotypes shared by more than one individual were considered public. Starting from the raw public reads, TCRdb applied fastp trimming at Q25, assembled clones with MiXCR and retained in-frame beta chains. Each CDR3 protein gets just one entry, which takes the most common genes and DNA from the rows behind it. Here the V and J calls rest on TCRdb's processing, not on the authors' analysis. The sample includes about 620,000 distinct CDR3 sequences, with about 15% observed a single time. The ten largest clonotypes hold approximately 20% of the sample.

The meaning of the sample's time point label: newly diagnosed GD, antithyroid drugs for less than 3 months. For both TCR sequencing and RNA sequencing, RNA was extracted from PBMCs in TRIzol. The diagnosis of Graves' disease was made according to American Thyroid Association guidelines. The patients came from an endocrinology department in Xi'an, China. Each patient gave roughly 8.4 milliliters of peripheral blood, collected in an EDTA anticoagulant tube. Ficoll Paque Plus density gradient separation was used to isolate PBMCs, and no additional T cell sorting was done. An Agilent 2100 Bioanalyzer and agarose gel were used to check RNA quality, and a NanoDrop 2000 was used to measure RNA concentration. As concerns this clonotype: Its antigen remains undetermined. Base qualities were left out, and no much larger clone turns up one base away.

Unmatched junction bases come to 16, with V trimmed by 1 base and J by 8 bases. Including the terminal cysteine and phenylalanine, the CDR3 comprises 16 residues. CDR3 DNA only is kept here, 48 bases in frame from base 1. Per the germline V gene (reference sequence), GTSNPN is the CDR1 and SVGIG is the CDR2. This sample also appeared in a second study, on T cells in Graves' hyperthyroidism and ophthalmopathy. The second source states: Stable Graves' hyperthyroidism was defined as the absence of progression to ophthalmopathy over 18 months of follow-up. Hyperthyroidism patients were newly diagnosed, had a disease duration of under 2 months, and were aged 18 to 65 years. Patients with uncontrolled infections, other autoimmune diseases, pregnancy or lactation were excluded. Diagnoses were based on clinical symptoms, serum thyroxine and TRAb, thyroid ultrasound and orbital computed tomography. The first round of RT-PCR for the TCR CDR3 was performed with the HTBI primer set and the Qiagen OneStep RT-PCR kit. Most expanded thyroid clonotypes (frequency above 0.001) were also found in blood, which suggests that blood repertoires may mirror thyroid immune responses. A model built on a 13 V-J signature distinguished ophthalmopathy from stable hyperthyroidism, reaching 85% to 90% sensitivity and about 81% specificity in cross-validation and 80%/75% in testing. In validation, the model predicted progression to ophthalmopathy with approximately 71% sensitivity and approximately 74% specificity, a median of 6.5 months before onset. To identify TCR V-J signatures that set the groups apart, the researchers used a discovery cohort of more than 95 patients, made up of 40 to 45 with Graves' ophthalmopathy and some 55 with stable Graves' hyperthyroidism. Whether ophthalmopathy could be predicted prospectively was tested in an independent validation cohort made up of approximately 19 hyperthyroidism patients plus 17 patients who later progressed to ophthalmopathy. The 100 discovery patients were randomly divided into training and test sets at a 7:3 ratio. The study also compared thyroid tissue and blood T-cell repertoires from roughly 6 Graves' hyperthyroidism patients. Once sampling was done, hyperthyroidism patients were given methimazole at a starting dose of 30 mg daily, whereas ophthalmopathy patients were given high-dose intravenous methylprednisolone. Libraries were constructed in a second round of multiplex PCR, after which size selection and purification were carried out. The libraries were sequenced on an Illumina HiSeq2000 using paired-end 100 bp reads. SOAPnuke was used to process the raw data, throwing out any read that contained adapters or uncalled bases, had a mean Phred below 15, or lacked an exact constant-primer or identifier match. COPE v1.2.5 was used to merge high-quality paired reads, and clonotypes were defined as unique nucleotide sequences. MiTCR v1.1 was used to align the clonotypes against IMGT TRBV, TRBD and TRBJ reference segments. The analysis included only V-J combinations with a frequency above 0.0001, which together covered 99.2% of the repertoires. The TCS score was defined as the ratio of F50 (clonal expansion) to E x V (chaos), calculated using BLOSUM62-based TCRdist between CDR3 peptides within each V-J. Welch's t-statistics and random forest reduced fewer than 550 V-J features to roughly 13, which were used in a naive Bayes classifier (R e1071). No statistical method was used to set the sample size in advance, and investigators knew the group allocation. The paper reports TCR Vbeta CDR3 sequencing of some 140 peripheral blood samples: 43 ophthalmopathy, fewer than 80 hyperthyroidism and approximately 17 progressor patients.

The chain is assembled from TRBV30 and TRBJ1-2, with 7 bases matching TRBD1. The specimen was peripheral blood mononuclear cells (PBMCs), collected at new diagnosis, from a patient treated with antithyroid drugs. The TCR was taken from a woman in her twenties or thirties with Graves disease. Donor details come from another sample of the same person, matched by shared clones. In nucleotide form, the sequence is TGTGCCTGGAGTGCCCCTGGCCACAGGGGATCGCGCGGCTACACCTTC. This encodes CAWSAPGHRGSRGYTF.